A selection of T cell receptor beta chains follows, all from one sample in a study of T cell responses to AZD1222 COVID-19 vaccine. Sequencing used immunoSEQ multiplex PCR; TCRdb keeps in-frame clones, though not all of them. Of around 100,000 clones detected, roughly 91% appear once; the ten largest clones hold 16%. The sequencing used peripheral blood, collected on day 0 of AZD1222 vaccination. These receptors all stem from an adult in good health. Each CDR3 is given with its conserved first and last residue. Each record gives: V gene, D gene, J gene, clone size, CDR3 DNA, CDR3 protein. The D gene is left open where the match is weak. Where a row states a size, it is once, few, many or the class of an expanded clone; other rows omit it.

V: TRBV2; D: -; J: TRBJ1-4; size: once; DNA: TGTGCCAACCGACAGAGCGTGAATGAAAAACTGTTTTTT; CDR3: CANRQSVNEKLFF
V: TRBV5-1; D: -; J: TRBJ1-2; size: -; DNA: TGCGCCAGCAGCACCGGGTCCAGGGACAATGGCTACACCTTC; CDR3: CASSTGSRDNGYTF
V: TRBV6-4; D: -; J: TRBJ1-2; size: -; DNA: TGTGCCAGCAAATTGGAGCACTCGGGGGCTAACTATGGCTACACCTTC; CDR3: CASKLEHSGANYGYTF
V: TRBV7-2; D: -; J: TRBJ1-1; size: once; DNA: TGTGCCAGCCGTTTGGGGGGGGGCACTGAAGCTTTCTTT; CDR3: CASRLGGGTEAFF
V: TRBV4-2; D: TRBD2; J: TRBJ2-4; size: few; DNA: TGTGCCAGCAGCCAAGCAGCGGGGGGGCAGGTAAACATTCAGTACTTC; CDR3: CASSQAAGGQVNIQYF
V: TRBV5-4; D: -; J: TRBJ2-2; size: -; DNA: TGTGCCAGCAGCTTGGCTGGACAGAGCACCGGGGAGCTGTTTTTT; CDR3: CASSLAGQSTGELFF
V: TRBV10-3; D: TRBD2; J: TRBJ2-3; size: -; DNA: TGTGCCATCAGTGACCTGACAAAAGCGGGGGATACGCAGTATTTT; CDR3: CAISDLTKAGDTQYF
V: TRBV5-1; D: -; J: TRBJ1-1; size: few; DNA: TGCGCCAGCAGCCTCTCTCCCTCCACTGAAGCTTTCTTT; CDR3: CASSLSPSTEAFF
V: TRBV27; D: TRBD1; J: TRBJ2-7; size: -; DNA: TGTGCCAGCAGTTACGGACAGGGGAACGAGCAGTACTTC; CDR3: CASSYGQGNEQYF
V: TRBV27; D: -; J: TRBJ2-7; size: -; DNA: TGTGCCAGCAGTTTTATTGTGACTTCGGAGCAGTACTTC; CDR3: CASSFIVTSEQYF
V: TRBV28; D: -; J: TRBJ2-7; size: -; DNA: TGTGCCAGCAGGCGGACAGCCTCCTACGAGCAGTACTTC; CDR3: CASRRTASYEQYF
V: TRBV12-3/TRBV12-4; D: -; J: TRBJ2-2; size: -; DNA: TGTGCCAGCAGTTCACGCCGTGACGGGGAGCTGTTTTTT; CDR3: CASSSRRDGELFF
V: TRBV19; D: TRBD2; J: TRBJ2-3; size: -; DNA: TGTGCCAGCTCAGTCGGGCTAGCGGCTAGCACAGATACGCAGTATTTT; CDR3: CASSVGLAASTDTQYF